Listed below are T cell receptor beta chains from one sample, sequenced in a study of blood T cells in healthy people across ages. TCRdb re-called the 5' RACE reads with MiXCR, one entry per CDR3 protein. The data hold roughly 2 million distinct CDR3 sequences, with less than 50% observed a single time. The sample comprised blood. The receptors derive from a woman aged 40 to 50 in good health. Each CDR3 is given without its conserved first and last residue. Each record gives: V gene, J gene, CDR3 protein.

TRBV7-2	TRBJ1-2	ASSLVGPGQGRAPNYGYT
TRBV7-9	TRBJ2-1	ASSQGRATNNEQF
TRBV11-2	TRBJ2-1	ASSPGLANDNEQF
TRBV11-1	TRBJ2-7	ASSPRARYEQY
TRBV11-2	TRBJ2-7	ASAAGGYEQY
TRBV12-3/TRBV12-4	TRBJ1-2	ASSPTGGSRGYT
TRBV18	TRBJ2-1	ASPPRGLAGSSYNEQF
TRBV29-1	TRBJ2-3	SGGRGVGTDTQY
TRBV29-1	TRBJ2-1	SVALGLAEVEQF
TRBV29-1	TRBJ2-3	SVRTQAPDTQY
TRBV20-1	TRBJ2-1	SAGAPAGVYNEQF
TRBV27	TRBJ2-5	ASSLSPSGRKETQY
TRBV6-5	TRBJ1-1	ASRRQGTMNTEAF
TRBV7-2	TRBJ2-5	ASSSPRPSEETQY
TRBV12-3/TRBV12-4	TRBJ2-3	ASSLGGRRDTQY
TRBV11-2	TRBJ2-7	ASSIPYPLGDNLYEQY
TRBV14	TRBJ2-4	ASSQGQGLYLAKNIQY
TRBV20-1	TRBJ2-1	SARGPGQGYNEQF
TRBV3-1	TRBJ2-1	ASSQVWGNEQF
TRBV20-1	TRBJ2-7	SAPPRGAYEQY
TRBV3-1	TRBJ2-5	ASSQMRGAVETQY
TRBV25-1	TRBJ1-1	ASSETVGGGNTEAF
TRBV28	TRBJ1-5	ASSFLDSGNQPQH
TRBV20-1	TRBJ2-7	SARDSQATYEQY
TRBV20-1	TRBJ2-5	SASFRGGETQY
TRBV2	TRBJ2-6	ASTSGTGSFGANVLT
TRBV7-2	TRBJ2-1	ASSYRRGTGGYNEQF
TRBV7-2	TRBJ2-7	ASSSSPVPAYEQY
TRBV7-9	TRBJ2-5	ASSLAVGAGRQETQY
TRBV5-6	TRBJ2-5	ASSLALRIQETQY
TRBV5-1	TRBJ2-3	ASSVAGPTGTQY
TRBV4-2	TRBJ2-7	ASSQDWGRVAYEQY
TRBV10-3	TRBJ1-2	AISDTGTSDGYT